Each of the 28 T cell receptor beta chains below was sequenced from the same sample in a study of OX40 agonist ivuxolimab in advanced cancers. Measured with immunoSEQ multiplex PCR; TCRdb has only the in-frame clones, and not every one. Here the sample spans more than 55,000 clones, 80% to 90% being singletons. The source was CD4+ or CD8+ T cells sorted from blood, collected in a trial of the OX40 agonist ivuxolimab. The source of these receptors is an adult with an advanced solid tumor such as melanoma, head and neck, liver or kidney cancer.

V usage is TRBV5-1 and J usage is TRBJ2-6; no firm D call. The germline V and J ends were trimmed by 4 bases and 3 bases, with 11 bases remaining between them. Germline assignment: CDR1 SGHRS and CDR2 YFSETQ. The CDR3 totals 15 residues. As DNA, the CDR3 is TGCGCCAGCAGCACCGCGGTGGGTGGGGCCAACGTCCTGACTTTC. It codes for CASSTAVGGANVLTF. Based on the CDR3 plus reference TRBV5-1 and TRBJ2-6, the full variable domain is KAGVTQTPRYLIKTRGQQVTLSCSPISGHRSVSWYQQTPGQGLQFLFEYFSETQRNKGNFPGRFSGRQFSNSRSEMNVSTLELGDSALYLCASSTAVGGANVLTFGAGSRLTVL.

CDR3 in amino acids: CASSPGRGNSPLHF. In DNA, the CDR3 is TGTGCCAGCAGCCCCGGCCGAGGTAATTCACCCCTCCACTTT. The chain joins TRBV27 to TRBJ1-6; D ambiguous. Germline assignment: CDR1 MNHEY and CDR2 SMNVEV (reference sequence). The CDR3 sequence is 14 residues long. V was shortened by 6 bases and J by 6 bases, with 12 bases between the two germline ends.

The rearrangement links TRBV28 to TRBJ1-4; 8 nucleotides align to TRBD1. The CDR3 totals 16 residues. Trimming removed 7 bases from V and 5 bases from J; junction bases left unmatched: 12. Germline CDR1 MDHEN, CDR2 SYDVKM. This chain's CDR3 is CASTIIGTGGNEKLFF. CDR3 in DNA: TGTGCCAGCACCATCATAGGGACAGGAGGGAATGAAAAACTGTTTTTT. The full variable domain, its missing parts supplied by reference TRBV28 and TRBJ1-4, is DVKVTQSSRYLVKRTGEKVFLECVQDMDHENMFWYRQDPGLGLRLIYFSYDVKMKEKGDIPEGYSVSREKKERFSLILESASTNQTSMYLCASTIIGTGGNEKLFFGSGTQLSVL.

The chain carries TRBV18 and TRBJ2-7, with D perhaps given as TRBD1 or TRBD2 (6 bases each). This CDR3 is 14 amino acids long. The germline V and J ends were trimmed by 1 base and 4 bases, with 11 bases remaining between them. CDR1 is KGHSH, CDR2 LQKENI, per germline. CDR3 loop: CASSPQGEVYEQYF. The CDR3 region has the DNA TGTGCCAGCTCACCACAGGGGGAGGTATACGAGCAGTACTTC. Supplemented by reference TRBV18 and TRBJ2-7, the full variable domain reads NAGVMQNPRHLVRRRGQEARLRCSPMKGHSHVYWYRQLPEEGLKFMVYLQKENIIDESGMPKERFSAEFPKEGPSILRIQQVVRGDSAAYFCASSPQGEVYEQYFGPGTRLTVT.

V usage is TRBV11-1 and J usage is TRBJ1-4, with 7 bases matching TRBD1. V was pared by 3 bases and J by 5 bases, with 6 bases of the junction left unmatched. The CDR3 has 15 amino acids. Per germline, CDR1 SGHAT and CDR2 FQDESV (reference sequence). The chain's CDR3 is CASSFTGEPNEKLFF. CDR3 nucleotides: TGTGCCAGCAGCTTTACAGGGGAGCCAAATGAAAAACTGTTTTTT.

The chain joins TRBV15 to TRBJ2-7; TRBD1 is a possible D gene (6 bases). With 0 bases removed from V and 0 bases from J, the gap between germline ends came to 12 bases. Germline assignment: CDR1 LNHNV and CDR2 YYDKDF (reference sequence). The CDR3 consists of 16 residues. CDR3 region: CATSRDLQGSSYEQYF. The CDR3 bases are TGTGCCACCAGCAGAGATCTACAGGGTTCCTCCTACGAGCAGTACTTC.

V is TRBV5-1 and J is TRBJ2-6; D is undetermined. Germline V CDR1 and CDR2: SGHRS, YFSETQ. V was cut by 0 bases and J by 0 bases, with 4 bases left in between. The CDR3 contains 15 residues. CDR3 sequence reads: CASSLEPSGANVLTF. The CDR3 DNA follows: TGCGCCAGCAGCTTGGAACCCTCTGGGGCCAACGTCCTGACTTTC.

V gene TRBV9 combines with J gene TRBJ1-6; 7 nucleotides agree with TRBD1. The CDR3 is 16 residues long. V lost 3 bases to trimming and J lost 6 bases; unmatched junction nucleotides: 9. Germline CDR1 is SGDLS and CDR2 is YYNGEE. The CDR3 bases are TGTGCCAGCAGCGCGCCCGGGACAGCTTCTAATTCACCCCTCCACTTT. Translation: CASSAPGTASNSPLHF.

The V call is TRBV7-2, the J call TRBJ2-1, with 7 nucleotides matching TRBD1. The CDR3 is made up of 15 amino acids. J lost 3 bases, V lost 5 bases, and 7 bases had no gene match. Germline loops: CDR1 SGHTA, CDR2 FQGNSA. CDR3 coding DNA: TGTGCCAGCAGCACCACAGGGGAAGACTACAATGAGCAGTTCTTC. Translating it yields CASSTTGEDYNEQFF.

CDR3 amino acids: CASKDPSGGYTF. CDR3 bases: TGTGCCAGCAAGGACCCTTCCGGTGGCTACACCTTC. The V call is TRBV6-6, the J call TRBJ1-2; D remains ambiguous. This CDR3 contains 12 residues. CDR1 is MNHNY, CDR2 SVGAGI, per germline (reference sequence). The V gene lost 7 bases and the J gene lost 7 bases, with 13 bases spanning the gap.

The rearrangement uses TRBV7-9 and TRBJ1-5, with 7 bases matching TRBD1. V gave up 3 bases and J gave up 3 bases; unmatched junction bases: 5. CDR3 length equals 15 residues. Germline-derived CDR1 and CDR2 are SEHNR and FQNEAQ (reference sequence). The CDR3 is CASSLITGANQPQHF. CDR3 nucleotide sequence: TGTGCCAGCAGCTTGATTACAGGGGCCAATCAGCCCCAGCATTTT.

Here the CDR3 DNA reads TGTGCCTGGAGTATGCAGGGCCCCGGGGAGCTGTTTTTT. Residues: CAWSMQGPGELFF. The chain employs TRBV30 and TRBJ2-2; D may be TRBD1 (5 bases). This CDR3 is built from 13 residues. The V end was cut by 2 bases, the J end by 6 bases, with 10 bases between. Germline V CDR1 and CDR2: GTSNPN, SVGIG (reference sequence).

The genes are TRBV28 and TRBJ1-5, with 7 bases lining up with TRBD1. V trimming: 9 bases; J trimming: 3 bases; junction bases outside the gene matches: 8. CDR3 length equals 14 residues. The germline V gene encodes CDR1 MDHEN and CDR2 SYDVKM. This chain's CDR3 is CASFSGTVNQPQHF. CDR3 DNA: TGTGCCAGTTTCTCCGGGACAGTCAATCAGCCCCAGCATTTT.

The CDR3 loop is CASSHGQNYGYTF. CDR3 in DNA: TGTGCCAGCAGCCATGGACAGAACTATGGCTACACCTTC. The rearrangement uses TRBV7-9 and TRBJ1-2; TRBD1 might be the D (6 bases). V shed 5 bases and J shed 2 bases, with 9 bases lying between them. The CDR3 length is 13 residues. Germline V gives CDR1 SEHNR, CDR2 FQNEAQ (reference sequence).

This chain links TRBV19 with TRBJ1-2; D is uncertain. V lost 2 bases and J lost 6, with 10 bases in between. Germline CDR1 and CDR2: LNHDA and SQIVND (reference sequence). The CDR3 runs 13 residues. The CDR3 bases are TGTGCCAGTAGTATAAGGATCTACGATGGCTACACCTTC. Its protein product is CASSIRIYDGYTF.

The chain joins TRBV11-3 to TRBJ1-2, with D tentatively TRBD1 (5 bases). CDR1 and CDR2 from the germline V gene are SGHNT and YENEEA. The V gene lost 5 bases and the J gene lost 2 bases, with 9 bases spanning the gap. There are 13 residues in the CDR3. In nucleotides, the CDR3 is TGTGCCAGCAGCCCGCGGACAAACTATGGCTACACCTTC. It yields the protein CASSPRTNYGYTF.

Here the CDR3 reads CASKGHGEKLFF. The CDR3 coding sequence is TGTGCCAGTAAGGGACACGGTGAAAAACTGTTTTTT. This sequence joins TRBV6-5 and TRBJ1-4; maybe TRBD1 (6 bases). Germline CDR1 and CDR2: MNHEY and SVGAGI. V lost 9 bases to trimming and J lost 7 bases, with 12 bases between them. The CDR3 totals 12 residues.

J is TRBJ1-2 and V is TRBV5-4, with a tentative D call TRBD1 (5 bases). The CDR3 length is 14 residues. V was cut by 5 bases and J by 2 bases, with 13 bases left in between. Germline assignment: CDR1 SGHNT and CDR2 YYREEE (reference sequence). CDR3 sequence: CASSWEGQNYGYTF. The CDR3 bases are TGTGCCAGCAGTTGGGAGGGGCAAAACTATGGCTACACCTTC.

The chain couples TRBV28 to TRBJ2-7, with D unresolved. The CDR3 has 16 amino acids. Trimming shortened V by 1 base and J by 4 bases, and 17 bases separated the two germline ends. CDR1 is MDHEN and CDR2 is SYDVKM in the germline V gene. The CDR3 DNA follows: TGTGCCAGCAGTTTATACCTCAGGCAGCCTTCTTACGAGCAGTACTTC. Translated: CASSLYLRQPSYEQYF.

The rearrangement links TRBV5-6 to TRBJ1-4, with D perhaps matching TRBD1 (5 bases). V lost 4 bases and J 8 bases, leaving 12 bases between the germline ends. The CDR3 has 13 amino acids. Germline V CDR1 and CDR2: SGHDT, YYEEEE. The CDR3 sequence is CASSPGTLEKLFF. The CDR3 DNA sequence: TGTGCCAGCAGCCCCGGGACCCTGGAAAAACTGTTTTTT.

V gene TRBV6-5 combines with J gene TRBJ2-1; 8 bases fit TRBD2. V shed 6 bases, J shed 14 bases, and the junction held 9 bases outside the gene matches. Per germline, CDR1 MNHEY and CDR2 SVGAGI. The CDR3 covers 12 residues. The CDR3 spells CASRRDPGGEFF. DNA for the CDR3: TGTGCCAGCAGAAGGGACCCGGGGGGGGAGTTCTTC.

This chain links TRBV27 with TRBJ1-1; D gene uncertain. With 2 bases removed from V and 2 bases from J, the gap between germline ends came to 6 bases. This CDR3 has 13 residues. Germline V CDR1 and CDR2: MNHEY, SMNVEV (reference sequence). This chain's CDR3 is CASSLQTNTEAFF. The CDR3 DNA sequence: TGTGCCAGCAGTTTACAGACTAACACTGAAGCTTTCTTT.

This clone was detected many times. The gene calls are TRBV28 and TRBJ1-5; D unresolved. Trimming took off 6 bases at V and 7 bases at J, with 10 bases between the two ends. The CDR3 is made up of 12 amino acids. CDR1 and CDR2 from the germline V gene are MDHEN and SYDVKM. Written as DNA, the CDR3 is TGTGCCAGCAGCACGATACCACAGCCCCAGCATTTT. Translating it yields CASSTIPQPQHF.

The chain carries TRBV7-8 and TRBJ2-1; D not resolved. Germline CDR1 and CDR2: SGHVS and FQNEAQ. The CDR3 length is 13 residues. V was shortened by 3 bases and J by 7 bases, with 10 bases between the two germline ends. CDR3 coding DNA: TGTGCCAGCAGCTTTAGTTCGCGGAATGAGCAGTTCTTC. Its translation: CASSFSSRNEQFF. The full variable domain, completed using reference TRBV7-8 and TRBJ2-1, is GAGVSQSPRYKVAKRGQDVALRCDPISGHVSLFWYQQALGQGPEFLTYFQNEAQLDKSGLPSDRFFAERPEGSVSTLKIQRTQQEDSAVYLCASSFSSRNEQFFGPGTRLTVL.

The chain combines TRBV19 with TRBJ2-7; D is undetermined. CDR3 length: 14 residues. The ends were cut back, 5 bases at V and 3 bases at J, with 14 bases in the middle. From germline, CDR1 is LNHDA and CDR2 SQIVND (reference sequence). DNA for the CDR3: TGTGCCAGTAGTTCAGTGACTGCCAACTACGAGCAGTACTTC. Its protein product is CASSSVTANYEQYF.

J is TRBJ2-1 and V is TRBV18; either TRBD1 or TRBD2 may supply D (6 bases each). This CDR3 has 16 residues. V was clipped by 3 bases and J by 4 bases, with 16 bases between them. The germline V gene has CDR1 KGHSH and CDR2 LQKENI. The CDR3 DNA follows: TGTGCCAGCTCACCGCTCGGGGGCTCTGGATACAATGAGCAGTTCTTC. This gives the protein CASSPLGGSGYNEQFF.

This clone was recorded once. The chain has TRBV11-2 and TRBJ1-2; D call uncertain. In germline, CDR1 is SGHAT, CDR2 FQNNGV. The CDR3 runs 14 residues. V lost 4 bases and J 1 base, leaving 10 bases between the germline ends. DNA for the CDR3: TGTGCCAGCAGCTCACCACAGTTTAACTATGGCTACACCTTC. Its protein product is CASSSPQFNYGYTF.

The rearrangement uses TRBV11-1 and TRBJ2-5; the D gene is possibly TRBD1 (5 bases). Trimming took 1 base from V and 5 from J, leaving 11 bases between them. Germline V CDR1 and CDR2: SGHAT, FQDESV (reference sequence). This CDR3 comprises 14 residues. The CDR3 sequence: CASSLGFKGETQYF. As DNA, the CDR3 is TGTGCCAGCAGCTTAGGCTTTAAGGGGGAGACCCAGTACTTC.